A selection of T cell receptor beta chains follows, all from one sample in a study of graft-versus-host responses after intestinal transplantation. These TCRs' antigens remain unknown. Sequencing used immunoSEQ multiplex PCR; TCRdb keeps in-frame clones, though not all of them. Of tens of thousands of clones in the sample, 80% to 90% are singletons; the top ten hold 0.62%. This specimen was unstimulated CD4+ T cells sorted from spleen or lymph node cells, taken before transplant. All receptors come from a human donor who was the organ donor for an intestinal transplant. The CDR3 runs from the conserved cysteine through the conserved F or W. D genes are given only for firm matches. Clone size appears in some rows only: once, few, many, or a class for an expanded clone.

V	D	length	J	size	CDR3	DNA
TRBV5-6	TRBD1	15	TRBJ1-2	.	CASTPGGQGYYGYTF	TGTGCCAGCACCCCGGGGGGACAGGGGTACTATGGCTACACCTTC
TRBV4-1	.	12	TRBJ1-1	.	CASSQGGVEAFF	TGCGCCAGCAGCCAAGGGGGGGTCGAAGCTTTCTTT
TRBV28	TRBD2	13	TRBJ2-5	.	CASSASGLPTQYF	TGTGCCAGCAGTGCTAGCGGTCTTCCGACCCAGTACTTC
TRBV30	.	17	TRBJ2-1	once	CAWRAGGRGTSYNEQFF	TGTGCCTGGAGGGCAGGAGGGCGGGGAACCTCCTACAATGAGCAGTTCTTC
TRBV7-3	.	14	TRBJ2-5	once	CASSQGSRQETQYF	TGTGCCAGCAGCCAGGGGAGCAGACAAGAGACCCAGTACTTC
TRBV4-3	TRBD1	17	TRBJ2-1	.	CASSQDPPGQGGNEQFF	TGCGCCAGCAGCCAAGATCCCCCGGGACAGGGAGGCAATGAGCAGTTCTTC
TRBV6-4	.	14	TRBJ2-7	.	CASSDTQFSYEQYF	TGTGCCAGCAGTGACACTCAATTCTCCTACGAGCAGTACTTC
TRBV7-3	.	21	TRBJ2-7	.	CASSPSAAVTSIKLPLYEQYF	TGTGCCAGCAGCCCCTCAGCGGCCGTTACCTCCATAAAACTACCTCTATACGAGCAGTACTTC
TRBV9	TRBD1	14	TRBJ2-5	.	CASSSDRGGETQYF	TGTGCCAGCAGCTCGGACAGGGGCGGGGAGACCCAGTACTTC
TRBV25-1	.	12	TRBJ1-2	few	CASSDGGFGYTF	TGTGCCAGCAGTGACGGAGGGTTTGGCTACACCTTC
TRBV6-5	TRBD1	13	TRBJ1-2	.	CASRRDRGYGYTF	TGTGCCAGCAGACGGGACAGGGGGTATGGCTACACCTTC
TRBV30	.	13	TRBJ1-2	.	CAWRGQTDYGYTF	TGTGCCTGGAGGGGGCAGACTGACTATGGCTACACCTTC
TRBV10-3	.	13	TRBJ1-1	once	CAISRQGNTEAFF	TGTGCCATCAGCCGCCAGGGTAACACTGAAGCTTTCTTT
TRBV11-1	.	15	TRBJ2-1	.	CASSQGLSSYNEQFF	TGTGCCAGCAGTCAAGGACTAAGCTCCTACAATGAGCAGTTCTTC
TRBV21-1	.	17	TRBJ2-5	.	CASSKGRVRGFRETQYF	TGTGCCAGCAGCAAAGGTAGGGTAAGGGGGTTTCGAGAGACCCAGTACTTC
TRBV7-2	TRBD1	11	TRBJ1-1	.	CASSFRGRAFF	TGTGCCAGCAGCTTCAGGGGGCGGGCTTTCTTT
TRBV6-1	TRBD1	14	TRBJ2-7	.	CASSSGTGSYEQYF	TGTGCCAGCAGTAGCGGGACAGGGTCCTACGAGCAGTACTTC
TRBV18	TRBD2	15	TRBJ2-3	.	CASSPLLAGTDTQYF	TGTGCCAGCTCACCGCTACTAGCGGGCACAGATACGCAGTATTTT
TRBV28	.	14	TRBJ2-1	once	CASSLWHLYNEQFF	TGTGCCAGCAGTTTGTGGCACCTGTACAATGAGCAGTTCTTC
TRBV10-1	.	14	TRBJ2-7	.	CARTATGSSYEQYF	TGCGCCAGGACAGCAACAGGGAGCTCCTACGAGCAGTACTTC
TRBV28	.	14	TRBJ2-4	few	CASAQGFPKNIQYF	TGTGCCAGCGCCCAGGGGTTTCCCAAAAACATTCAGTACTTC
TRBV9	TRBD2	14	TRBJ2-5	.	CASSAVPSGETQYF	TGTGCCAGCAGCGCTGTACCTAGCGGAGAGACCCAGTACTTC
TRBV7-3	.	16	TRBJ2-1	.	CASSLYRSSSYNEQFF	TGTGCCAGCAGCTTATACAGGTCTAGCTCCTACAATGAGCAGTTCTTC
TRBV6-5	TRBD2	15	TRBJ2-7	.	CASSSTSSGPYEQYF	TGTGCCAGCAGTTCCACTTCTAGCGGTCCCTACGAGCAGTACTTC
TRBV6-1	.	17	TRBJ2-2	.	CASSERALGVSTGELFF	TGTGCCAGCAGTGAAAGGGCGTTAGGGGTCTCTACCGGGGAGCTGTTTTTT
TRBV28	TRBD1	14	TRBJ1-4	.	CASSFRQGREKLFF	TGTGCCAGCAGTTTTCGACAGGGGAGGGAAAAACTGTTTTTT
TRBV9	.	14	TRBJ2-3	.	CASSPGEGTDTQYF	TGTGCCAGCAGTCCGGGGGAGGGCACAGATACGCAGTATTTT
TRBV7-8	.	16	TRBJ2-5	.	CASSRKGERPPGTQYF	TGTGCCAGCAGTCGAAAGGGGGAGCGTCCCCCAGGAACCCAGTACTTC
TRBV20-1	.	11	TRBJ1-4	once	CSALWEEKLFF	TGCAGTGCACTCTGGGAGGAAAAACTGTTTTTT
TRBV28	TRBD1	14	TRBJ1-3	.	CASSLRGLGNTIYF	TGTGCCAGCAGTTTAAGGGGGCTAGGAAACACCATATATTTT
TRBV6-1	TRBD2	15	TRBJ2-3	.	CASSEEAGATDTQYF	TGTGCCAGCAGTGAAGAAGCGGGAGCTACAGATACGCAGTATTTT
TRBV21-1	.	14	TRBJ2-1	.	CASSKVGGGYEQFF	TGTGCCAGCAGCAAAGTCGGGGGTGGTTATGAGCAGTTCTTC
TRBV4-2	TRBD2	17	TRBJ2-3	.	CASSQGLAGSLTDTQYF	TGTGCCAGCAGCCAAGGACTAGCGGGGAGCCTCACAGATACGCAGTATTTT
TRBV5-4	TRBD2	14	TRBJ2-1	.	CASSSGSFNNEQFF	TGTGCCAGCTCGAGCGGGAGCTTTAACAATGAGCAGTTCTTC
TRBV28	TRBD1	13	TRBJ1-2	.	CASRAGGSYGYTF	TGTGCCAGCAGAGCAGGGGGATCCTATGGCTACACCTTC
TRBV7-3	TRBD1	15	TRBJ2-7	.	CASSPPGTADYEQYF	TGTGCCAGCAGCCCCCCCGGGACAGCGGACTACGAGCAGTACTTC
TRBV19	TRBD2	15	TRBJ2-3	.	CASSGTSGRKDTQYF	TGTGCCAGTAGCGGGACTAGCGGGAGAAAAGATACGCAGTATTTT
TRBV28	.	16	TRBJ1-3	once	CASSATGHTLGNTIYF	TGTGCCAGCAGTGCAACAGGGCATACTCTTGGAAACACCATATATTTT
TRBV28	TRBD2	16	TRBJ2-6	once	CASSEGLASGANVLTF	TGTGCCAGCAGTGAGGGACTAGCGTCTGGGGCCAACGTCCTGACTTTC
TRBV9	.	16	TRBJ2-3	once	CASSVMGGAGMDTQYF	TGTGCCAGCAGCGTAATGGGTGGGGCGGGAATGGATACGCAGTATTTT
TRBV7-2	.	13	TRBJ2-7	.	CASSWAGKYEQYF	TGTGCCAGCAGCTGGGCAGGGAAGTACGAGCAGTACTTC
TRBV28	.	15	TRBJ1-5	.	CASSSTGAAGQPQHF	TGTGCCAGCAGTTCCACCGGGGCGGCGGGGCAGCCCCAGCATTTT
TRBV6-1	TRBD2	14	TRBJ2-1	.	CASSVSSGTDEQFF	TGTGCCAGCAGTGTATCTAGCGGGACGGACGAGCAGTTCTTC
TRBV7-9	TRBD2	16	TRBJ2-1	.	CASSLREGGAYNEQFF	TGTGCCAGCAGCCTGAGGGAGGGTGGGGCTTACAATGAGCAGTTCTTC
TRBV30	TRBD2	13	TRBJ2-1	.	CAWSQTSGGAQFF	TGTGCCTGGAGCCAGACTAGCGGCGGGGCACAGTTCTTC
TRBV5-5	TRBD1	18	TRBJ2-5	.	CASSLQPAGTGGGETQYF	TGTGCCAGCAGCCTTCAACCTGCCGGGACAGGGGGAGGAGAGACCCAGTACTTC
TRBV5-1	TRBD1	17	TRBJ2-6	.	CASSLTVDRDGANVLTF	TGCGCCAGCAGCTTGACGGTCGACAGGGACGGGGCCAACGTCCTGACTTTC
TRBV7-3	TRBD1	14	TRBJ2-1	.	CASGRDRGNNEQFF	TGTGCCAGTGGGAGGGACAGGGGAAACAATGAGCAGTTCTTC
TRBV5-5	.	17	TRBJ2-1	.	CASSLMPAQLEWDEQFF	TGTGCCAGCAGCTTGATGCCTGCACAGCTTGAGTGGGATGAGCAGTTCTTC
TRBV5-8	TRBD2	15	TRBJ2-3	.	CASSSGLAGADTQYF	TGTGCCAGCAGCTCGGGACTAGCGGGAGCAGATACGCAGTATTTT
TRBV29-1	.	21	TRBJ2-1	.	CSVARRRLVFSRTNNLNEQFF	TGCAGCGTTGCCCGACGTAGACTAGTCTTCAGCCGAACAAACAACTTAAATGAGCAGTTCTTC
TRBV28	.	14	TRBJ1-2	once	CASSLRDRAGGYTF	TGTGCCAGCAGTTTACGTGACAGAGCGGGTGGCTACACCTTC
TRBV7-6	.	11	TRBJ1-4	.	CASGRGEKLFF	TGTGCCAGCGGCAGGGGTGAAAAACTGTTTTTT
TRBV2	.	12	TRBJ2-5	once	CASAGGLETQYF	TGTGCCAGCGCAGGAGGATTGGAGACCCAGTACTTC